This T cell receptor (beta chain) emerged from a study of identifying expanded T cells in peripheral blood. The assay was immunoSEQ multiplex PCR, and TCRdb's table has in-frame clones only and misses some. Of about 83,000 clones detected, around 91% appear once; the ten largest clones hold approximately 2.6%. During the collection period, no donor immune events like infections were recorded. Trimming took 2 bases from V and 2 from J, leaving 10 bases between them. The length of the CDR3 is 14 residues. The germline gives CDR1 KGHSH, CDR2 LQKENI. Study-level findings and limits: Roughly two-week clone count variance significantly increased as total template count grew. Technical replicates showed approximately 1.2 changed clones; around two weeks about 16.4; four weeks 19.

A remark on this clone: What it binds is not known.

V is TRBV18 and J is TRBJ2-7; D gene uncertain. Sequenced: blood. The sequence was obtained from a person aged 18 to 75 in good health. The CDR3 protein is CASSPSIVTYEQYF. CDR3 sequence (DNA): TGTGCCAGCTCACCATCTATCGTAACCTACGAGCAGTACTTC.